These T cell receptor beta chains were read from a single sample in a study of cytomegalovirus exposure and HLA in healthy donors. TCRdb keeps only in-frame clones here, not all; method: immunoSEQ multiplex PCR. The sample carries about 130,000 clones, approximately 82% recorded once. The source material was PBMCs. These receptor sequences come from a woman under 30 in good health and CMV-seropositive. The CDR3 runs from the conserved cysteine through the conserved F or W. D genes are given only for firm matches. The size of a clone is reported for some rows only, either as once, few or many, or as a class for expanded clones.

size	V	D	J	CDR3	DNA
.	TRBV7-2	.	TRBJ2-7	CASSLGAGVYEQYF	TGTGCCAGCAGCTTAGGGGCAGGGGTCTACGAGCAGTACTTC
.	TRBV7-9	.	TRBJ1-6	CSSSLGTNSPLHF	TGTTCCAGCAGCTTGGGCACTAATTCACCCCTCCACTTT
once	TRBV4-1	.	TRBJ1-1	CASSYRGITNTEAFF	TGCGCCAGCAGCTATCGGGGGATAACCAACACTGAAGCTTTCTTT
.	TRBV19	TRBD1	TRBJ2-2	CASSKGQGAGTGELFF	TGTGCCAGTAGTAAGGGACAGGGGGCGGGCACCGGGGAGCTGTTTTTT
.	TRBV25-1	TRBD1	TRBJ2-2	CASSVTSGQSTGELFF	TGTGCCAGCAGTGTGACCTCGGGACAGAGTACCGGGGAGCTGTTTTTT
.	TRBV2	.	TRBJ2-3	CASSGRGSDTQYF	TGTGCCAGCAGTGGTCGGGGTTCAGATACGCAGTATTTT
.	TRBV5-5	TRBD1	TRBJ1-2	CASSLGDSANYGYTF	TGTGCCAGCAGCTTGGGGGACAGCGCTAACTATGGCTACACCTTC
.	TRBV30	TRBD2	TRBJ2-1	CAWTSGSYNEQFF	TGTGCCTGGACTAGCGGATCCTACAATGAGCAGTTCTTC
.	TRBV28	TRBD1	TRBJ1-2	CASSLTGDYYGYTF	TGTGCCAGCAGTCTAACAGGGGATTACTATGGCTACACCTTC
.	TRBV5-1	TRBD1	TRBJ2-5	CASSIGTGGAFGETQYF	TGCGCCAGCAGCATAGGGACAGGGGGCGCGTTCGGCGAGACCCAGTACTTC
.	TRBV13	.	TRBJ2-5	CASSLDFGETQYF	TGTGCCAGCAGCTTGGACTTCGGGGAGACCCAGTACTTC
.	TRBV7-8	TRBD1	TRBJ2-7	CASSSTGGRSYEQYF	TGTGCCAGCAGCTCGACAGGGGGCAGGTCCTACGAGCAGTACTTC
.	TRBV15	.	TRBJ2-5	CATSRDLAGSETQYF	TGTGCCACCAGCAGAGATCTCGCAGGGTCAGAGACCCAGTACTTC
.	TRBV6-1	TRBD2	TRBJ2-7	CASSEALLLAGLYEQYF	TGTGCCAGCAGTGAAGCGCTGTTACTAGCGGGGTTATACGAGCAGTACTTC
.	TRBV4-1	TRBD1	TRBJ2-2	CASSQSGTGSTGELFF	TGCGCCAGCAGCCAATCGGGGACAGGGTCCACCGGGGAGCTGTTTTTT
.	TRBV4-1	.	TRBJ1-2	CASSPGVLYGYTF	TGCGCCAGCAGCCCCGGGGTACTTTATGGCTACACCTTC
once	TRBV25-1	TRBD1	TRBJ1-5	CASSEGTGIQPQHF	TGTGCCAGCAGTGAAGGGACAGGGATACAGCCCCAGCATTTT
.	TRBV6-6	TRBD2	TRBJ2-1	CASSYGGGNEQFF	TGTGCCAGCAGTTACGGCGGGGGCAATGAGCAGTTCTTC
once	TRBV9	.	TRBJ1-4	CASSDSATNEKLFF	TGTGCCAGCAGCGATTCGGCAACTAATGAAAAACTGTTTTTT
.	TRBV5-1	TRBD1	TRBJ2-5	CASSDNPGTGLETQYF	TGCGCCAGCAGCGATAATCCGGGGACAGGGTTAGAGACCCAGTACTTC
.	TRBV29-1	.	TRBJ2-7	CSAISGAGYYEQYF	TGCAGCGCAATATCTGGCGCAGGATATTACGAGCAGTACTTC
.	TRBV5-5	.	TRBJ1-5	CASSLETRAQGRQHF	TGTGCCAGCAGCTTAGAGACCAGGGCCCAAGGGCGCCAGCATTTT
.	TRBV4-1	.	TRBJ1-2	CASSQDGEDYGYTF	TGCGCCAGCAGCCAAGACGGGGAGGACTATGGCTACACCTTC
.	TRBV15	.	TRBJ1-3	CATSYHPGGVDGNTIYF	TGTGCCACCAGCTACCACCCCGGGGGGGTCGACGGAAACACCATATATTTT
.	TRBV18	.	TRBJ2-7	CASSPAPVDEQYF	TGTGCCAGCTCACCGGCCCCTGTGGACGAGCAGTACTTC
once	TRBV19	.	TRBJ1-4	CASSSSGATNEKLFF	TGTGCCAGTAGTTCCTCCGGGGCAACTAATGAAAAACTGTTTTTT
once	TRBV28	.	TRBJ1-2	CASSLAEEGDGYTF	TGTGCCAGCAGTCTAGCGGAAGAAGGGGATGGCTACACCTTC
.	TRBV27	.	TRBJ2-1	CASSLGLGNEQFF	TGTGCCAGCAGTTTAGGGCTGGGTAATGAGCAGTTCTTC
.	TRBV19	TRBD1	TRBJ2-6	CASSIGTGGKSGANVLTF	TGTGCCAGTAGTATCGGGACAGGGGGGAAATCTGGGGCCAACGTCCTGACTTTC
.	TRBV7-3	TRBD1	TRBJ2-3	CASSHTGGRTDTQYF	TGTGCCAGCAGCCATACAGGGGGCCGCACAGATACGCAGTATTTT
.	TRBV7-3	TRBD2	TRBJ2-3	CASSLGGDSTDTQYF	TGTGCCAGCAGCTTAGGGGGGGACAGCACAGATACGCAGTATTTT
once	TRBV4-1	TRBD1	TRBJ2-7	CASSQARQGIEQYF	TGCGCCAGCAGCCAAGCAAGACAGGGCATCGAGCAGTACTTC
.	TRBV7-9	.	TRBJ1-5	CSSSQTGGENQPQHF	TGTTCCAGCAGCCAAACCGGCGGAGAAAATCAGCCCCAGCATTTT
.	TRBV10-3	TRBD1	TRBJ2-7	CAITGTDTNYEQYF	TGTGCCATCACCGGGACAGACACCAACTACGAGCAGTACTTC
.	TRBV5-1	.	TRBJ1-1	CASPPNRDTEAFF	TGCGCCAGTCCACCTAACAGGGACACTGAAGCTTTCTTT
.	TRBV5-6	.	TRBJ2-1	CASSLRTVGWDEQFF	TGTGCCAGCAGCTTGCGGACAGTTGGTTGGGATGAGCAGTTCTTC
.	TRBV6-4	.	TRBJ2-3	CASSLDSYSTDTQYF	TGTGCCAGCAGCCTCGACAGTTATAGCACAGATACGCAGTATTTT
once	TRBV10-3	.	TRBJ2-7	CAIRGDKVHEQYF	TGTGCCATCAGGGGGGACAAGGTTCACGAGCAGTACTTC
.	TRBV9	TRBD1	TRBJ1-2	CASRGQGALYGYTF	TGTGCCAGCAGGGGACAGGGGGCTCTTTATGGCTACACCTTC
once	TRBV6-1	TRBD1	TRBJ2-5	CASSQTGAVQETQYF	TGTGCCAGCAGTCAGACAGGGGCGGTACAAGAGACCCAGTACTTC
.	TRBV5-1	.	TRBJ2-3	CASSLVATSTDTQYF	TGCGCCAGCAGCTTGGTTGCGACTAGCACAGATACGCAGTATTTT
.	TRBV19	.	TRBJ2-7	CASSIGQNSYEQYF	TGTGCCAGTAGTATAGGACAGAACTCCTACGAGCAGTACTTC
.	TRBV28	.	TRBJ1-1	CASRGRGGVNTEAFF	TGTGCCAGCAGGGGCCGGGGCGGGGTGAACACTGAAGCTTTCTTT
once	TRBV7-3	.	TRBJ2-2	CASSLTPRTGESGTGELFF	TGTGCCAGCAGCTTAACCCCCCGAACGGGAGAGTCGGGGACCGGGGAGCTGTTTTTT
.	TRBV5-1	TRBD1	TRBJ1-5	CASSPGTENQPQHF	TGCGCCAGCAGCCCAGGGACAGAAAATCAGCCCCAGCATTTT
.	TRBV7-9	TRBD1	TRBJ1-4	CASSTSWRDRLNEKLFF	TGTGCCAGCAGCACGAGTTGGAGGGACAGACTGAATGAAAAACTGTTTTTT
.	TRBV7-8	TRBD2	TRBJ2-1	CASSPPLRLAPFGEQFF	TGTGCCAGCAGCCCTCCATTGAGACTAGCTCCGTTCGGTGAGCAGTTCTTC
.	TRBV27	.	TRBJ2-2	CASSSLGGTGETGELFF	TGTGCCAGCAGTTCCCTGGGGGGGACAGGAGAGACCGGGGAGCTGTTTTTT
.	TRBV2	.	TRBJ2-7	CASSLAPYEQYF	TGTGCCAGCAGTCTGGCACCCTACGAGCAGTACTTC
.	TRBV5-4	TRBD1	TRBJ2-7	CASRRGGGPYEQYF	TGTGCCAGCAGACGAGGGGGCGGGCCCTACGAGCAGTACTTC
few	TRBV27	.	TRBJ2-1	CASSLWRGSSYNEQFF	TGTGCCAGCAGCCTATGGCGCGGCAGCTCCTACAATGAGCAGTTCTTC
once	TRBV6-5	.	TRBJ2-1	CASSYGQSGLDEQFF	TGTGCCAGCAGTTACGGACAATCAGGTTTGGATGAGCAGTTCTTC